The source of this TCR beta chain is a study of blood T cells in healthy people across ages. General study results and limits: The study lacked donor CMV status, which possibly confounded expanded clonotype changes.

Trimming shortened V by 4 bases and J by 0 bases, and 12 bases separated the two germline ends. CDR3 length equals 15 residues. The germline gives CDR1 SGHRS, CDR2 YFSETQ. Worth noting for this clonotype: Its antigen is currently unknown.

Sample donors were healthy Caucasian individuals that came from Russia, aged roughly 6 to 95. Each sample provided at least 6 micrograms of extracted total RNA. Next came a second PCR, run for roughly 7 to 12 cycles, which used a sample-barcoded 5' primer along with a J-beta primer mix. Every cDNA molecule carried a tag from a template-switch adaptor bearing 12 random nucleotides. TCRdb reprocessed the 5' RACE reads with MiXCR, giving one entry per CDR3 protein. Of hundreds of thousands of distinct CDR3 sequences in the sample, about 61% are singletons; the top ten hold around 25%. J is TRBJ2-3 and V is TRBV5-1; D uncertain. This clonotype was sampled from a middle-aged man in good health. The material sequenced was blood. In nucleotides, the CDR3 is TGCGCCAGCAGCGTGCCACTACTCAGCACAGATACGCAGTATTTT. Translated, it gives CASSVPLLSTDTQYF. Combining the CDR3 with reference TRBV5-1 and TRBJ2-3 gives the whole variable domain KAGVTQTPRYLIKTRGQQVTLSCSPISGHRSVSWYQQTPGQGLQFLFEYFSETQRNKGNFPGRFSGRQFSNSRSEMNVSTLELGDSALYLCASSVPLLSTDTQYFGPGTRLTVL.